This is a list of T cell receptor beta chains from one sample in a study of Ad26.COV2.S vaccination and SARS-CoV-2 variants. Clones were sequenced by immunoSEQ multiplex PCR, and TCRdb holds only the in-frame ones, with some missing. The repertoire holds some 350,000 clones, about 88% seen once, with around 3% in the top ten. Sequencing was performed on peripheral blood, taken in a trial of Ad26.COV2.S vaccine versus placebo. These receptors originate from a person aged 18-65 years who received the Ad26.COV2.S COVID-19 vaccine or a placebo. CDR3s include the opening cysteine and the closing phenylalanine or tryptophan. A D gene is named only where the DNA matches it firmly. The size entry is marked missing in some rows and otherwise reads once, few, many or a size class.

J gene: TRBJ2-1
clone size: -
D gene: -
V gene: TRBV20-1
CDR3 DNA: TGCAGTGCTAGTGTGGGGGGCGGTCAGTTCTTC
CDR3 protein: CSASVGGGQFF

J gene: TRBJ2-1
clone size: -
D gene: -
V gene: TRBV27
CDR3 DNA: TGTGCCAGCAGTCTGATCCGGAGCCATGAGCAGTTCTTC
CDR3 protein: CASSLIRSHEQFF

J gene: TRBJ2-7
clone size: -
D gene: TRBD2
V gene: TRBV5-1
CDR3 DNA: TGCGCCAGCAGCCCACAGTCGGGAGGCGAGCAGTACTTC
CDR3 protein: CASSPQSGGEQYF

J gene: TRBJ2-7
clone size: -
D gene: -
V gene: TRBV19
CDR3 DNA: TGTGCCAGTAGCGCACCGGGGCAGGGGTACGAGCAGTACTTC
CDR3 protein: CASSAPGQGYEQYF

J gene: TRBJ2-7
clone size: -
D gene: -
V gene: TRBV18
CDR3 DNA: TGTGCCAGCTCACCTAACCCCCTTGCACGGTACGGACAGTACTTC
CDR3 protein: CASSPNPLARYGQYF

J gene: TRBJ2-1
clone size: -
D gene: -
V gene: TRBV3-1/TRBV3-2
CDR3 DNA: TGTGCCAGCAGCCCCGGAACGGGGTATTTCGAGTTCTTC
CDR3 protein: CASSPGTGYFEFF

J gene: TRBJ2-3
clone size: -
D gene: -
V gene: TRBV6-5
CDR3 DNA: TGTGCCAGCAGTCGTAGGGGCGGGGGCACAGATACGCAGTATTTT
CDR3 protein: CASSRRGGGTDTQYF

J gene: TRBJ1-1
clone size: -
D gene: TRBD1
V gene: TRBV7-9
CDR3 DNA: TGTGCCAGCAGCCAGAGACAGGGCATGAACACTGAAGCTTTCTTT
CDR3 protein: CASSQRQGMNTEAFF

J gene: TRBJ1-4
clone size: -
D gene: -
V gene: TRBV5-8
CDR3 DNA: TGTGCCAGCAGCTTGGGTTGGGGCGCTCAGGAAAAACTGTTTTTT
CDR3 protein: CASSLGWGAQEKLFF

J gene: TRBJ2-7
clone size: -
D gene: -
V gene: TRBV2
CDR3 DNA: TGTGCCAGCAGTGAGTTCTACGAGCAGTACTTC
CDR3 protein: CASSEFYEQYF

J gene: TRBJ1-5
clone size: once
D gene: -
V gene: TRBV5-3
CDR3 DNA: TGTGCCAGAAGAACGGGCGAAGGCAATCAGCCCCAGCATTTT
CDR3 protein: CARRTGEGNQPQHF

J gene: TRBJ2-3
clone size: few
D gene: -
V gene: TRBV27
CDR3 DNA: TGTGCCAGCAAATTTAGAGCTAGCGTTAGGGAGTTGGATACGCAGTATTTT
CDR3 protein: CASKFRASVRELDTQYF

J gene: TRBJ1-6
clone size: -
D gene: TRBD1
V gene: TRBV4-3
CDR3 DNA: TGCGCCAGCAGCCAATCGACGACAGGGGGGCATTCACCCCTCCACTTT
CDR3 protein: CASSQSTTGGHSPLHF

J gene: TRBJ2-1
clone size: -
D gene: -
V gene: TRBV18
CDR3 DNA: TGTGCCAGCTCACCACCCGATTTCGTGGAGCAGTTCTTC
CDR3 protein: CASSPPDFVEQFF

J gene: TRBJ2-7
clone size: few
D gene: -
V gene: TRBV3-1/TRBV3-2
CDR3 DNA: TGTGCCAGCAGCCAAGCCTACGAGCAGTACTTC
CDR3 protein: CASSQAYEQYF

J gene: TRBJ2-3
clone size: -
D gene: -
V gene: TRBV5-1
CDR3 DNA: TGCGCCAGCAGCCCCGGGTCCCCAGATACGCAGTATTTT
CDR3 protein: CASSPGSPDTQYF

J gene: TRBJ1-6
clone size: -
D gene: -
V gene: TRBV6-5
CDR3 DNA: TGTGCCAGCAGTTACTTGGACTATAATTCACCCCTCCACTTT
CDR3 protein: CASSYLDYNSPLHF

J gene: TRBJ2-2
clone size: -
D gene: TRBD2
V gene: TRBV7-6
CDR3 DNA: TGTGCCAGCAACTCTCGCGAGGGAGGGGCCGGGGAGCTGTTTTTT
CDR3 protein: CASNSREGGAGELFF

J gene: TRBJ1-1
clone size: -
D gene: -
V gene: TRBV6-5
CDR3 DNA: TGTGCCAGCAGCGCGACAAGGGACACTGAAGCTTTCTTT
CDR3 protein: CASSATRDTEAFF

J gene: TRBJ2-5
clone size: -
D gene: -
V gene: TRBV29-1
CDR3 DNA: TGCAGCGTTGATGGGAAATCGGAGACCCAGTACTTC
CDR3 protein: CSVDGKSETQYF

J gene: TRBJ1-1
clone size: -
D gene: -
V gene: TRBV18
CDR3 DNA: TGTGCCAGCAGCCCCGAGGGGAGGGGAGGGCTGAACACTGAAGCTTTCTTT
CDR3 protein: CASSPEGRGGLNTEAFF

J gene: TRBJ1-2
clone size: -
D gene: -
V gene: TRBV5-5
CDR3 DNA: TGTGCCAGCAGCTTGGCGGGGCTGAACTATGGCTACACCTTC
CDR3 protein: CASSLAGLNYGYTF

J gene: TRBJ1-2
clone size: once
D gene: TRBD1
V gene: TRBV28
CDR3 DNA: TGTGCCAGCAGGGGAAGATCCCGGGACAGGGGTTATGGCTACACCTTC
CDR3 protein: CASRGRSRDRGYGYTF

J gene: TRBJ2-6
clone size: -
D gene: -
V gene: TRBV25-1
CDR3 DNA: TGTGCCAGCAGTGGCCGACAGCCGACTGGGCGGGCCAACGTCCTGACTTTC
CDR3 protein: CASSGRQPTGRANVLTF

J gene: TRBJ2-7
clone size: -
D gene: TRBD2
V gene: TRBV6-2/TRBV6-3
CDR3 DNA: TGTGCCAGCAGTAGAACTAGCGGGGGCTACGAGCAGTACTTC
CDR3 protein: CASSRTSGGYEQYF

J gene: TRBJ1-1
clone size: -
D gene: -
V gene: TRBV7-2
CDR3 DNA: TGTGCCAGCAGCTTCGTCGGGGTGGGGACTGAAGCTTTCTTT
CDR3 protein: CASSFVGVGTEAFF

J gene: TRBJ2-5
clone size: -
D gene: -
V gene: TRBV21-1
CDR3 DNA: TGTGCCAGCAGCCAAATTGCGGAGACCCAGTACTTC
CDR3 protein: CASSQIAETQYF

J gene: TRBJ1-1
clone size: -
D gene: -
V gene: TRBV30
CDR3 DNA: TGTGCCTGGAGTGAAGGGTTGGGCACTGAAGCTTTCTTT
CDR3 protein: CAWSEGLGTEAFF

J gene: TRBJ1-6
clone size: -
D gene: -
V gene: TRBV5-4
CDR3 DNA: TGTGCCAGCAGCTTGGCTATTGGTAATTCACCCCTCCACTTT
CDR3 protein: CASSLAIGNSPLHF

J gene: TRBJ2-2
clone size: -
D gene: -
V gene: TRBV9
CDR3 DNA: TGTGCCAGCAGCGTGGGGACGCCGAACACCGGGGAGCTGTTTTTT
CDR3 protein: CASSVGTPNTGELFF

J gene: TRBJ1-2
clone size: -
D gene: -
V gene: TRBV6-5
CDR3 DNA: TGTGCCAGCAGTCCATCCGGCCTCCCCCCCCTTGGCTACACCTTC
CDR3 protein: CASSPSGLPPLGYTF

J gene: TRBJ2-5
clone size: -
D gene: -
V gene: TRBV4-1
CDR3 DNA: TGCGCCAGCAGCCAAGGGGTAGGGGTGGAGACCCAGTACTTC
CDR3 protein: CASSQGVGVETQYF

J gene: TRBJ1-2
clone size: few
D gene: -
V gene: TRBV18
CDR3 DNA: TGTGCCAGCTCACCACCGTACAGGGAGGCTGGCTACACCTTC
CDR3 protein: CASSPPYREAGYTF

J gene: TRBJ2-1
clone size: -
D gene: TRBD1
V gene: TRBV2
CDR3 DNA: TGTGCCAGCAGTGACTCCAGACAGGGTCCGAGCTCCTACAATGAGCAGTTCTTC
CDR3 protein: CASSDSRQGPSSYNEQFF

J gene: TRBJ1-1
clone size: -
D gene: -
V gene: TRBV12-3/TRBV12-4
CDR3 DNA: TGTGCCAGCAGCCAATCGGATAGGGAAGCTTTCTTT
CDR3 protein: CASSQSDREAFF

J gene: TRBJ2-5
clone size: -
D gene: -
V gene: TRBV18
CDR3 DNA: TGTGCCAGCTCACCATTTGATTGGCCCCAAGAGACCCAGTACTTC
CDR3 protein: CASSPFDWPQETQYF

J gene: TRBJ2-7
clone size: once
D gene: -
V gene: TRBV25-1
CDR3 DNA: TGTGCCAGCAGTGCGTCCTCGACAGGAAACTACGAGCAGTACTTC
CDR3 protein: CASSASSTGNYEQYF

J gene: TRBJ2-3
clone size: -
D gene: -
V gene: TRBV4-3
CDR3 DNA: TGCGCCAGCAGCCCTGAAAAAGCGTATACGCAGTATTTT
CDR3 protein: CASSPEKAYTQYF

J gene: TRBJ1-4
clone size: -
D gene: -
V gene: TRBV9
CDR3 DNA: TGTGCCAGCAGCGTAGGCCCGACTAACCAAGAAAAACTGTTTTTT
CDR3 protein: CASSVGPTNQEKLFF